The 13 T cell receptor beta chains reported below all come from one sample, sequenced in a study of control samples from healthy donors and cancer patients. Data came from immunoSEQ multiplex PCR; TCRdb stores just in-frame clones and leaves some out. The sample has about 100,000 clones, roughly 93% seen once. The sequenced sample was blood. The source of these receptors is a young man in good health.

The gene calls are TRBV24-1 and TRBJ2-3; D unclear. V lost 5 bases and J lost 4, with 9 bases in between. This CDR3 has 13 residues. CDR1 is KGHDR, CDR2 SFDVKD, per germline. For the CDR3, the DNA is TGTGCCACCAGTGCGGCGATAGCAGATACGCAGTATTTT. Protein product: CATSAAIADTQYF.

The rearrangement links TRBV14 to TRBJ1-4, with 9 bases aligning to TRBD1. The CDR3 covers 19 residues. V lost 5 bases and J lost 10; bases outside the gene matches: 23. The V gene's germline CDR1 is SGHDN and CDR2 FVKESK. This CDR3 reads CASSSPGQGLGDGEGKLFF. CDR3 bases: TGTGCCAGCAGCTCACCGGGACAGGGCCTCGGGGACGGTGAAGGAAAACTGTTTTTT.

The gene calls are TRBV7-6 and TRBJ2-7; 8 bases are shared with TRBD2. The trim removed 5 bases at V and 5 bases at J, leaving 2 bases unmatched. The CDR3 runs to 12 residues. Per the germline V gene, CDR1 is SGHVS and CDR2 is FNYEAQ. This CDR3 is CASSPGGDEQYF. The CDR3 nucleotides read TGTGCCAGCAGCCCGGGGGGGGACGAGCAGTACTTC.

V gene TRBV6-1 combines with J gene TRBJ2-1, with D tentatively TRBD1 or TRBD2 (5 bases each). Germline V gene data show CDR1 as MNHNS and CDR2 as SASEGT. The CDR3 contains 15 residues. Trimming shortened V by 2 bases and J by 4 bases, and 12 bases separated the two germline ends. As DNA, the CDR3 is TGTGCCAGCAGTGAACTGGGGGACGGATACAATGAGCAGTTCTTC. Protein: CASSELGDGYNEQFF.

The chain employs TRBV28 and TRBJ1-4; D perhaps matches TRBD1 (5 bases). The CDR3 contains 15 residues. CDR1 and CDR2 (germline): MDHEN, SYDVKM. The V and J ends lost 5 bases and 4 bases respectively, with 14 bases between them. This CDR3 reads CASSLPQGNNEKLFF. CDR3 DNA sequence: TGTGCCAGCAGTCTTCCTCAGGGAAATAATGAAAAACTGTTTTTT.

This clone was seen just once. The CDR3 spells CASSVGRKSGNTIYF. In DNA, the CDR3 is TGTGCCAGCAGCGTGGGACGGAAATCTGGAAACACCATATATTTT. V gene TRBV9 combines with J gene TRBJ1-3; weak D call: TRBD1 (5 bases). CDR1 and CDR2 (germline): SGDLS, YYNGEE. Trimming took 2 bases from V and 1 from J, leaving 10 bases between them. The CDR3 consists of 15 residues.

The chain is built from TRBV18 and TRBJ1-3; D is ambiguous. Germline V CDR1 and CDR2: KGHSH, LQKENI. The CDR3 length is 15 residues. Trimming stripped 2 bases from V and 0 bases from J, with 8 bases between. This chain's CDR3 is CASSPESSSGNTIYF. The DNA for the CDR3 is TGTGCCAGCTCACCAGAGTCCAGCTCTGGAAACACCATATATTTT.

This chain joins TRBV30 and TRBJ2-3, with 9 bases aligning to TRBD1. V was pared by 5 bases and J by 0 bases, with 3 bases of the junction left unmatched. Germline-derived CDR1 and CDR2 are GTSNPN and SVGIG (reference sequence). This CDR3 is built from 14 residues. The CDR3 loop is CAWGQGTSTDTQYF. The CDR3 coding sequence is TGTGCCTGGGGACAGGGGACAAGCACAGATACGCAGTATTTT.

This clone was seen only once. The genes are TRBV4-1 and TRBJ1-2; TRBD1 aligns across 7 bases. This CDR3 spans 17 amino acids. V shed 1 base and J 6 bases; nucleotides not matched to a gene: 14. Germline CDR1 is MGHRA and CDR2 is YSYEKL. In DNA form, the CDR3 reads TGCGCCAGCAGCCAAGGAAGGGACAGCGATGTTTCTGATGGCTACACCTTC. Protein: CASSQGRDSDVSDGYTF.

The V call is TRBV6-5, the J call TRBJ2-7, with D possibly being TRBD1 (5 bases). CDR3 length equals 14 residues. Germline assignment: CDR1 MNHEY and CDR2 SVGAGI. Deletions cut 7 bases from V and 0 bases from J, with 13 bases between. The CDR3 DNA follows: TGTGCCAGCACTGTGGGGCAGTTCTCCTACGAGCAGTACTTC. As protein: CASTVGQFSYEQYF.

The chain employs TRBV19 and TRBJ2-3; D possibly corresponds to TRBD2 (6 bases). This CDR3 region has 15 residues. Germline V gene lookup returns CDR1 LNHDA and CDR2 SQIVND (reference sequence). Trimming left V 4 bases short and J 4 bases short, with 15 bases between. CDR3: CASSRGGPAADTQYF. DNA of the CDR3: TGTGCCAGTAGTAGGGGAGGCCCGGCCGCAGATACGCAGTATTTT.

The chain links TRBV30 to TRBJ2-7, with a possible D match to TRBD1 (5 bases). The ends were cut back, 8 bases at V and 3 bases at J, with 11 bases in the middle. In germline, CDR1 is GTSNPN, CDR2 SVGIG (reference sequence). The CDR3 has 11 amino acids. CDR3 residues: CAGHQGYEQYF. The CDR3, as DNA: TGTGCCGGGCATCAGGGCTACGAGCAGTACTTC.

The chain joins TRBV28 to TRBJ1-5; D might be TRBD1 (5 bases). Trimming stripped 5 bases from V and 5 bases from J, with 22 bases between. CDR1 and CDR2 from the germline V gene are MDHEN and SYDVKM. CDR3 size: 17 residues. In nucleotides, the CDR3 is TGTGCCAGCAGTCGTCAGGGTTTATCGGTTCTGGATCAGCCCCAGCATTTT. It translates to CASSRQGLSVLDQPQHF.